Sequencing of this T cell receptor beta chain was carried out in a study of blood T cell repertoires in COVID-19. Study background: Samples representing acute and convalescent COVID-19 were sourced from the United States, Italy and Spain. Sample material is recorded as cDNA or gDNA derived from T cells, B-cell-depleted T cells, or PBMCs.

Original analysis: Estimation of nucleated cell counts was performed using reference gene primer amplification. Some clones are missing from TCRdb's copy, which holds only in-frame ones; the method was immunoSEQ multiplex PCR. V and J calls and clone size are as listed in that table; D and trimming were resolved from the DNA. The table records 45,000 to 70,000 clones, about 87% of them present only once. The Seattle patients joined while their infection was active and were tracked longitudinally afterward. V shed 0 bases and J 5 bases; nucleotides not matched to a gene: 4. Germline V lookup: CDR1 KGHSY, CDR2 FQNENV. The CDR3 loop spans 16 amino acids.

The rearrangement uses TRBV16 and TRBJ2-2, with 9 nucleotides matching TRBD1. The sequencing sample was made of peripheral blood. The receptor comes from a woman aged 55-69 years with COVID-19, enrolled during active disease. The CDR3 loop is CASSQSGTGRTGELFF. The CDR3 DNA follows: TGTGCCAGCAGCCAATCGGGGACAGGGAGAACCGGGGAGCTGTTTTTT.